The 5 T cell receptor beta chains listed next were all sequenced from one sample in a study of T-cell memory formation after mild COVID-19. TCRdb reanalysed the 5' RACE reads using MiXCR and keeps one entry per CDR3 protein. The sample carries approximately 500,000 distinct CDR3 sequences, nearly 25% recorded once. The sequenced material came from PBMCs or a T cell subset sorted from them (not recorded which). These receptors originate from an adult woman who had mild COVID-19 (a few samples of this study predate the infection). Cell type and time point are not known.

The chain carries TRBV5-1 and TRBJ2-1, with 13 bases aligning to TRBD2. The ends lost 2 bases at V and 9 bases at J; junction bases unmatched: 5. The CDR3 is 15 residues long. Germline CDR1 reads SGHRS; CDR2 reads YFSETQ. The CDR3 nucleotides are TGCGCCAGCAGCTTACCCGGGACTAGCGGGACTGAGCAGTTCTTC. As protein: CASSLPGTSGTEQFF.

This clonotype appeared a few times. The chain is built from TRBV29-1 and TRBJ2-7, with 9 bases matching TRBD1. The CDR3 has 13 amino acids. Germline V lookup: CDR1 SQVTM, CDR2 ANQGSEA. J gave up 5 bases and V 6 bases, and 8 bases lay outside the gene matches. CDR3 region: CSVTGTGIHEQYF. As DNA, the CDR3 is TGCAGCGTGACCGGGACAGGGATTCACGAGCAGTACTTC.

The gene calls are TRBV2 and TRBJ2-1; 7 bases match TRBD2. This CDR3 spans 12 amino acids. With V trimmed by 7 bases and J by 6 bases, 3 bases remained unmatched. Germline lookup yields CDR1 SNHLY and CDR2 FYNNEI. The CDR3 DNA reads as TGTGCCAGCAAGCTAGCGGTCAATGAGCAGTTCTTC. As protein: CASKLAVNEQFF.

In this sample, this clonotype turned up a few times. This chain uses TRBV19 with TRBJ2-7; D call uncertain. The CDR3 sequence is 13 residues long. Trimming pared 0 bases from V and 3 bases from J, leaving 6 bases between. Germline CDR1 is LNHDA and CDR2 is SQIVND (reference sequence). CDR3 loop: CASSIETHYEQYF. The CDR3 DNA reads TGTGCCAGTAGTATAGAGACACACTACGAGCAGTACTTC.

This chain joins TRBV7-9 and TRBJ1-1, with TRBD1 as a possible D gene (6 bases). V was shortened by 3 bases and J by 5 bases, with 13 bases between the two germline ends. CDR1 SEHNR and CDR2 FQNEAQ come from the germline V gene (reference sequence). The CDR3 contains 14 residues. The CDR3 coding sequence is TGTGCCAGCAGCTTGGGGGGGCTCCCAACTGAAGCTTTCTTT. Encoded protein: CASSLGGLPTEAFF.